The clone carrying this T cell receptor (beta chain) was counted between two and nine times. Its antigen is unidentified. CDR1 and CDR2 (germline): MNHNS, SASEGT. V was clipped by 10 bases and J by 4 bases, with 20 bases between them. CDR3 length equals 14 residues. The sample is drawn from a study of T cells in Graves' hyperthyroidism and ophthalmopathy. Overall study: Sampling of peripheral blood happened at initial diagnosis, prior to any treatment. Findings and caveats of the study: Model predictions of ophthalmopathy came a median approximately 6.8 months before onset. In blood, most of the thyroid clonotypes expanded above 0.001 were also present.

What was amplified from RNA transcripts were TCR beta CDR3 regions. During a first-round RT-PCR of the TCR CDR3, the HTBI primer set was used. TCRdb processed the multiplex PCR reads anew with MiXCR; each CDR3 protein has one entry. Of 700,000 or so distinct CDR3 sequences in the sample, around 15% are singletons; the top ten hold around 13%. Sequencing was performed on blood. The chain uses TRBV6-1 and TRBJ2-7; D might be TRBD1 or TRBD2, each matching 6 bases. The clonotype was recovered from a woman in her 50s with Graves' ophthalmopathy. The CDR3 DNA is TGTGCCACGGGTGTCATGGGGGGCGGGTACGAGCAGTACTTC. Protein product: CATGVMGGGYEQYF.